The source of this T cell receptor (beta chain) is a study of T cells in Graves' hyperthyroidism and ophthalmopathy. V dropped 5 bases and J dropped 12; count of bases not matched to a gene: 10. This CDR3 is 13 amino acids long. Germline assignment: CDR1 SGHAT and CDR2 FQNNGV. The CDR3 regions of TCR beta were amplified from RNA transcripts. Primed by the HTBI set, a first-round RT-PCR was run on the TCR CDR3. TCRdb reprocessed the multiplex PCR reads with MiXCR, giving one entry per CDR3 protein. The data show 380,000 or so distinct CDR3 sequences, about 20% seen once. This clonotype was counted ten times or more. Each 10 ml fresh peripheral blood draw supplied the PBMCs.

This TCR was recovered from a young woman with Graves' hyperthyroidism. Specimen: blood. The rearrangement links TRBV11-2 to TRBJ1-5; 7 bases match TRBD1. The CDR3 region is CASSGTAGGSQHF. Here the CDR3 DNA reads TGTGCCAGCAGCGGGACAGCAGGGGGGAGCCAGCATTTT. The whole variable domain, filled in from reference TRBV11-2 and TRBJ1-5, reads EAGVAQSPRYKIIEKRQSVAFWCNPISGHATLYWYQQILGQGPKLLIQFQNNGVVDDSQLPKDRFSAERLKGVDSTLKIQPAKLEDSAVYLCASSGTAGGSQHFGDGTRLSIL.